The T cell receptor (beta chain) under discussion was sequenced for a study of tumor-infiltrating lymphocytes in primary liver carcinoma. Across the whole study: Each of the samples returned roughly 3.5 to 7.5 million productive TCRbeta reads (a yield similar across tissue types).

This clonotype was observed a handful of times. This CDR3 has 13 amino acids. Trimming took off 2 bases at V and 5 bases at J, with 10 bases between the two ends. The V gene's germline CDR1 is SGHRS and CDR2 YFSETQ. The researchers produced TCR beta cDNA from 500 ng total RNA with a constant-region primer. Libraries for TCR beta were built through three nested multiplex PCR rounds, which together made up a slightly modified ARM-PCR procedure. A C-beta reverse primer was combined with TRBV1-TRBV30 forward primers in the first two PCR rounds, and each round had roughly 11 cycles. TCRdb called the multiplex PCR reads again in MiXCR, with one record for every CDR3 protein. The sample has about 99,000 distinct CDR3 sequences, almost 70% seen once. From unsorted bulk tissue weighing 20-30 mg, DNA and RNA were co-extracted. The proportion of viable tumor cells exceeded 80% in every tumor sample.

V is TRBV5-1 and J is TRBJ2-5; D unclear. The sequence was collected from a woman aged 55 to 70 with primary liver carcinoma and hepatitis B virus infection. Sequences were obtained from liver tumor tissue from sampling region 5. Subset of the sample: tumor region T5, tumor centre. The CDR3 bases are TGCGCCAGCAGCTTAGGATCCGGCGAGACCCAGTACTTC. This codes for CASSLGSGETQYF.